One and the same sample provided the 13 T cell receptor beta chains below, sequenced in a study of T cell responses to AZD1222 COVID-19 vaccine. Generated by immunoSEQ multiplex PCR, the TCRdb table keeps only in-frame clones and is missing some. The sample yields about 110,000 clones, approximately 90% seen once. The specimen comprised peripheral blood, sampled on day 0 of AZD1222 vaccination. These receptors originate from an adult in good health.

The chain links TRBV14 to TRBJ1-3; no clear D. CDR1 is SGHDN and CDR2 is FVKESK in the germline V gene. The V and J ends lost 2 bases and 4 bases respectively, with 12 bases between them. This CDR3 region has 15 residues. The CDR3 DNA reads TGTGCCAGCAGCCAACAGCTTACTGCGGGAAACACCATATATTTT. Translation: CASSQQLTAGNTIYF.

The rearrangement joins TRBV24-1 to TRBJ1-5, with D unresolved. Germline CDR1 is KGHDR and CDR2 is SFDVKD. The CDR3 is made up of 13 amino acids. With 6 bases removed from V and 6 bases from J, the gap between germline ends came to 11 bases. The CDR3 coding sequence is TGTGCCACCAGTTATGACTCCCCTCAGCCCCAGCATTTT. This gives the protein CATSYDSPQPQHF.

The rearrangement links TRBV27 to TRBJ2-3, with D possibly being TRBD2 (6 bases). Looked up from germline, CDR1 is MNHEY and CDR2 is SMNVEV (reference sequence). The CDR3 has 17 residues. With 2 bases removed from V and 0 bases from J, the gap between germline ends came to 15 bases. The CDR3: CASSLALTSRSTDTQYF. The CDR3 DNA reads as TGTGCCAGCAGTTTAGCTCTTACTAGCAGGAGCACAGATACGCAGTATTTT.

The V call is TRBV15, the J call TRBJ2-5, with D possibly being TRBD1 (6 bases). With 5 bases removed from V and 3 bases from J, the gap between germline ends came to 7 bases. CDR3 size: 12 residues. Germline V gene lookup returns CDR1 LNHNV and CDR2 YYDKDF (reference sequence). As DNA, the CDR3 is TGTGCCACCAGCTGGGACAAAGAGACCCAGTACTTC. Residues: CATSWDKETQYF.

This chain links TRBV11-1 with TRBJ1-2; 7 positions match TRBD1. Per the germline V gene, CDR1 is SGHAT and CDR2 is FQDESV (reference sequence). The CDR3 has 14 amino acids. The V and J ends lost 4 bases and 8 bases, in that order; junction bases with no gene match: 10. CDR3 coding DNA: TGTGCCAGCAGCTCCGGGAGGGGGCGGCAAGGCTACACCTTC. Translated, it gives CASSSGRGRQGYTF.

This chain links TRBV27 with TRBJ2-3; 9 bases are a match to TRBD2. Germline loops: CDR1 MNHEY, CDR2 SMNVEV (reference sequence). The CDR3 extends over 15 amino acids. Trimming removed 5 bases from V and 4 bases from J; junction bases left unmatched: 7. CDR3 sequence reads: CASSPAGGPPDTQYF. The CDR3 DNA reads as TGTGCCAGCAGTCCGGCGGGAGGGCCCCCAGATACGCAGTATTTT.

A word on this clone: Compared with germline, one end of the junction differs, possibly owing to a read error. This rearrangement joins TRBV6-1 to TRBJ2-7; no clear D. The CDR3 totals 13 residues. Germline V gene lookup returns CDR1 MNHNS and CDR2 SASEGT. CDR3 DNA sequence: TGTGCCAGCAGCGAAGGGATGGGGTACGAGCAGTACTTC. This sequence encodes CASSEGMGYEQYF.

This chain uses TRBV19 with TRBJ1-5, with TRBD1 matching over 7 bases. The CDR3 is 15 residues long. The ends lost 1 base at V and 3 bases at J; junction bases unmatched: 3. Per germline, CDR1 LNHDA and CDR2 SQIVND (reference sequence). The CDR3 loop reads CASSIGQGINQPQHF. The CDR3 DNA reads as TGTGCCAGTAGTATAGGACAGGGCATCAATCAGCCCCAGCATTTT.

V usage is TRBV5-6 and J usage is TRBJ2-1; no clear D gene. Trimming cost V 3 bases and J 3 bases, with 7 bases left between them. The CDR3 runs 13 residues. Germline-derived CDR1 and CDR2 are SGHDT and YYEEEE. The CDR3 bases are TGTGCCAGCAGCTCGGACCTCTACAATGAGCAGTTCTTC. This codes for CASSSDLYNEQFF.

Only one count was recorded for this clone. V is TRBV29-1 and J is TRBJ2-7; D is possibly TRBD1 or TRBD2 (5 bases each). Trimming removed 1 base at V and 3 bases at J, with 16 bases between. Germline CDR1 is SQVTM and CDR2 is ANQGSEA. The CDR3 has 15 amino acids. CDR3 amino acids: CSVEAQGAMSYEQYF. CDR3 coding DNA: TGCAGCGTTGAAGCCCAGGGAGCGATGAGCTACGAGCAGTACTTC.

As regards this clone: At one of its ends the junction is not consistent with the germline gene, which may arise from a read error. The J gene is TRBJ1-4, the V gene TRBV2; maybe TRBD1 (5 bases). This CDR3 spans 14 amino acids. Germline CDR1 reads SNHLY; CDR2 reads FYNNEI. CDR3 DNA: TGTGCCAGCAGCGAAGGGACGCTTAATGAAAAACTGTTTTTT. Translation gives CASSEGTLNEKLFF.

The chain employs TRBV5-1 and TRBJ1-2; TRBD1 agrees at 7 bases. Germline CDR1 is SGHRS and CDR2 is YFSETQ. This CDR3 comprises 16 residues. Trimming removed 1 base from V and 3 bases from J; junction bases left unmatched: 9. CDR3 sequence: CASSLTNNDRDYGYTF. As DNA, the CDR3 is TGCGCCAGCAGCTTGACGAATAATGACAGGGACTATGGCTACACCTTC.

This clone was picked up a small number of times. V gene TRBV18 combines with J gene TRBJ1-4, with D hard to call. The V end lost 2 bases, the J end lost 8 bases, and 15 bases lay between the germline ends. Germline V CDR1 and CDR2: KGHSH, LQKENI. CDR3 size: 15 residues. As DNA, the CDR3 is TGTGCCAGCTCACCAGGCCTCACTCAGGAGGAAAAACTGTTTTTT. This codes for CASSPGLTQEEKLFF.